The source of this T cell receptor beta chain is a study of cytomegalovirus exposure and HLA in healthy donors. The study, taken as a whole, reports: Investigators reported over 150 TCR beta chains as tied to cytomegalovirus. Reports indicated that the classifier achieved high specificity and sensitivity in diagnosing cytomegalovirus status.

V was pared by 3 bases and J by 6 bases, with 20 bases between. The CDR3 extends over 16 amino acids. From germline, CDR1 is KGHSH and CDR2 LQKENI. With regard to this clone: Its antigen is as yet unknown.

At the time of sampling, donors were nominally healthy, though unrecorded immune exposures were likely. A multiplex PCR was run with 60 Vbeta primers and 13 Jbeta primers. Profiling relied on immunoSEQ multiplex PCR, and the TCRdb table lists in-frame clones only, not all of them. The sample holds 76,000 or so clones; over 60% are singletons and the top ten take 15% to 20%. This chain connects TRBV18 to TRBJ1-2; no definite D call. The clonotype comes from a woman between 40 and 55 years old in good health and CMV-seropositive. The material sequenced was PBMCs. CDR3 region: CASSPPQTTRFHGYTF. The DNA for the CDR3 is TGTGCCAGCTCACCCCCTCAGACGACGAGGTTCCATGGCTACACCTTC.